The 25 T cell receptor beta chains below were found in one sample sequenced in a study of control samples from healthy donors and cancer patients. This table comes from immunoSEQ multiplex PCR, and its TCRdb copy is limited to in-frame clones, with some not included. This sample yields tens of thousands of clones, of which approximately 80% are seen a single time; 2.5% to 3.5% belongs to the top ten. The specimen sequenced was PBMCs. These receptors were obtained from a woman aged 50 to 60 with lung cancer.

The chain combines TRBV18 with TRBJ1-1, with TRBD1 matching 9 bases. This CDR3 region has 14 residues. V dropped 5 bases and J dropped 6; count of bases not matched to a gene: 7. Germline V gene lookup returns CDR1 KGHSH and CDR2 LQKENI. Here the CDR3 reads CASSYGTGSSEAFF. Written as DNA, the CDR3 is TGTGCCAGCTCATATGGGACAGGGAGCTCTGAAGCTTTCTTT.

The V and J genes are TRBV6-1 and TRBJ1-5; no definite D call. The CDR3 loop spans 12 amino acids. Trimming took off 3 bases at V and 11 bases at J, with 11 bases between the two ends. Germline assignment: CDR1 MNHNS and CDR2 SASEGT. The CDR3 here is CASSEARLSQHF. CDR3 bases: TGTGCCAGCAGTGAGGCACGACTATCCCAGCATTTT.

The J gene is TRBJ1-1, the V gene TRBV6-5; maybe TRBD1 (5 bases). Trimming removed 2 bases from V and 11 bases from J, with 9 bases in between. CDR1 is MNHEY and CDR2 is SVGAGI in the germline V gene. CDR3 length: 11 residues. CDR3 in DNA: TGTGCCAGCAGTTACCAGGGTTGGGCTTTCTTT. Its protein is CASSYQGWAFF.

The chain couples TRBV30 to TRBJ1-2, with D possibly being TRBD1 (6 bases). V was cut by 3 bases and J by 6 bases, with 8 bases left in between. Germline CDR1 and CDR2: GTSNPN and SVGIG (reference sequence). The length of the CDR3 is 11 residues. The CDR3 sequence is CAWRRGNGYTF. The CDR3 DNA sequence: TGTGCCTGGAGAAGGGGGAATGGCTACACCTTC. The variable domain in full, with the rest retrieved from reference TRBV30 and TRBJ1-2, is SQTIHQWPATLVQPVGSPLSLECTVEGTSNPNLYWYRQAAGRGLQLLFYSVGIGQISSEVPQNLSASRPQDRQFILSSKKLLLSDSGFYLCAWRRGNGYTFGSGTRLTVV.

The chain couples TRBV29-1 to TRBJ1-3; tentative D call: TRBD1 (5 bases). The CDR3 loop spans 12 amino acids. Trimming shortened V by 5 bases and J by 2 bases, and 7 bases separated the two germline ends. CDR1 and CDR2 from the germline V gene are SQVTM and ANQGSEA. The CDR3 here is CSVRGAGNTIYF. The CDR3 region has the DNA TGCAGCGTTAGAGGGGCTGGAAACACCATATATTTT.

The gene calls are TRBV30 and TRBJ1-1, with D uncertain. This CDR3 is built from 13 residues. The germline V gene has CDR1 GTSNPN and CDR2 SVGIG (reference sequence). V dropped 0 bases and J dropped 3 bases, with 8 bases sitting between them. CDR3 in amino acids: CAWSVGRDTEAFF. The CDR3 nucleotides are TGTGCCTGGAGTGTAGGTAGGGACACTGAAGCTTTCTTT.

This clone has just a few counts. V and J are TRBV10-2 and TRBJ2-2; D possibly corresponds to TRBD2 (5 bases). With 11 bases removed from V and 1 base from J, the gap between germline ends came to 11 bases. The V gene's germline CDR1 is WSHSY and CDR2 SAAADI. There are 13 residues in the CDR3. CDR3 DNA sequence: TGCGCCGTGAGAGGGCAGAACACCGGGGAGCTGTTTTTT. It is translated as CAVRGQNTGELFF.

The chain combines TRBV5-1 with TRBJ2-7, with TRBD2 matching 8 bases. The CDR3 is 15 residues long. Trimming at V came to 2 bases and at J to 1 base, leaving 5 bases not matched to a gene. Germline V gene data show CDR1 as SGHRS and CDR2 as YFSETQ. DNA for the CDR3: TGCGCCAGCAGCTTTAATAGCGGGGCTTCCTACGAGCAGTACTTC. Protein sequence: CASSFNSGASYEQYF.

V is TRBV18 and J is TRBJ2-7, with 7 bases matching TRBD2. Looked up from germline, CDR1 is KGHSH and CDR2 is LQKENI. This CDR3 contains 14 residues. V shed 0 bases and J 2 bases; nucleotides not matched to a gene: 1. The CDR3: CASSPPAGTYEQYF. DNA of the CDR3: TGTGCCAGCTCACCACCAGCGGGGACCTACGAGCAGTACTTC.

The J gene is TRBJ2-7, the V gene TRBV28; D is perhaps TRBD2 (5 bases). V was pared by 8 bases and J by 3 bases, with 8 bases between. Germline CDR1 and CDR2: MDHEN and SYDVKM. The CDR3 spans 11 residues. The CDR3 sequence: CASLRDYEQYF. The CDR3 nucleotides read TGTGCCAGCCTTCGGGACTACGAGCAGTACTTC.

By share, this clone counts as medium-sized. V and J are TRBV7-9 and TRBJ1-5, with 7 bases lining up with TRBD1. The junction had 6 bases not matched to a gene; V was cut back by 5 bases and J by 5 bases. The length of the CDR3 is 14 residues. Germline-derived CDR1 and CDR2 are SEHNR and FQNEAQ (reference sequence). The CDR3 region has the DNA TGTGCCAGCAGCGTCGGACAGGCGGATCAGCCCCAGCATTTT. It codes for CASSVGQADQPQHF.

The chain recombines TRBV10-1 with TRBJ2-1; 13 positions agree with TRBD2. J lost 7 bases, V lost 3 bases, and 3 bases had no gene match. Germline V lookup: CDR1 WNHNN, CDR2 SYGVQD (reference sequence). CDR3 size: 15 residues. The CDR3 nucleotides read TGCGCCAGCAGTGAACTAGCGGGGGGGTTTAATGAGCAGTTCTTC. Its protein is CASSELAGGFNEQFF.

The J gene is TRBJ1-2, the V gene TRBV13; TRBD1 matches at 10 bases. V shed 3 bases, J shed 4 bases, and the junction held 2 bases outside the gene matches. CDR3 length: 14 residues. Germline V gives CDR1 PRHDT, CDR2 FYEKMQ (reference sequence). The CDR3, as DNA: TGTGCCAGCAGCTTGGGACAGGGGAGCTATGGCTACACCTTC. Translated, it gives CASSLGQGSYGYTF.

This chain connects TRBV27 to TRBJ1-1; 9 bases agree with TRBD1. Germline CDR1 MNHEY, CDR2 SMNVEV (reference sequence). V shed 6 bases and J 5 bases; nucleotides not matched to a gene: 19. The CDR3 is 18 residues long. In DNA form, the CDR3 reads TGTGCCAGCAGCCACATTTTAGTCGGGACAGGGCTTAGGACTGAAGCTTTCTTT. It codes for CASSHILVGTGLRTEAFF.

The DNA of the CDR3 is TGTGCCACCAGCAGAGATCCCCTAGAGCCCCAGCATTTT. Protein product: CATSRDPLEPQHF. The chain recombines TRBV15 with TRBJ1-5; no clear D gene. Looked up from germline, CDR1 is LNHNV and CDR2 is YYDKDF (reference sequence). The CDR3 covers 13 residues. The V end lost 0 bases, the J end lost 8 bases, and 8 bases lay between the germline ends.

This rearrangement joins TRBV5-1 to TRBJ2-2, with no clear D. The germline V gene encodes CDR1 SGHRS and CDR2 YFSETQ. The CDR3 runs 15 residues. Trimming cost V 2 bases and J 2 bases, with 10 bases left between them. The CDR3 loop is CASSLGQINTGELFF. The CDR3, as DNA: TGCGCCAGCAGCTTAGGGCAGATAAACACCGGGGAGCTGTTTTTT.

The gene calls are TRBV6-4 and TRBJ2-6; tentatively, D is TRBD2 (6 bases). The CDR3 is 16 amino acids. Trimming stripped 0 bases from V and 0 bases from J, with 6 bases between. Germline CDR1 and CDR2: MRHNA and SNTAGT. CDR3 sequence reads: CASSDSGGSGANVLTF. The DNA of the CDR3 is TGTGCCAGCAGTGACTCGGGGGGCTCTGGGGCCAACGTCCTGACTTTC.

This clone was seen a handful of times. The rearrangement links TRBV6-5 to TRBJ1-1; D gene unclear. CDR1 is MNHEY, CDR2 SVGAGI, per germline. The CDR3 extends over 14 amino acids. V was trimmed by 7 bases and J by 0 bases, leaving 12 bases between them. CDR3 bases: TGTGCCAGCAAGAGGCGGGAAATGAACACTGAAGCTTTCTTT. Its protein product is CASKRREMNTEAFF.

This clone came up once. The chain recombines TRBV12-5 with TRBJ1-1, with D possibly TRBD1 on 6 matching bases. CDR1 is LGHNT, CDR2 FRNRAP, per germline. Trimming took off 5 bases at V and 0 bases at J, with 16 bases between the two ends. The CDR3 loop spans 16 amino acids. This chain's CDR3 is CASGLAPQGMNTEAFF. Written as DNA, the CDR3 is TGTGCTAGTGGTCTGGCTCCACAGGGCATGAACACTGAAGCTTTCTTT.

A word on this clone: A much larger clone differs by one base, so this may be a read error. The chain couples TRBV3-1 (or the pseudogene TRBV3-2) to TRBJ2-2; D ambiguous. The V gene's germline CDR1 is LGHDT and CDR2 YNNKEL (reference sequence). The CDR3 consists of 13 residues. The CDR3 DNA reads as TGTGCCAGCAGCCAAAGGAACGCCGGGGAGCTGTTTTTT. This codes for CASSQRNAGELFF.

The chain employs TRBV30 and TRBJ1-6; D call uncertain. The CDR3 has 15 amino acids. Germline values: CDR1 GTSNPN, CDR2 SVGIG (reference sequence). Deletions cut 3 bases from V and 0 bases from J, with 9 bases between. As DNA, the CDR3 is TGTGCCTGGAGACCGCAGAGCTCCTATAATTCACCCCTCCACTTT. It specifies CAWRPQSSYNSPLHF. The full variable domain, in which reference TRBV30 and TRBJ1-6 provide the parts outside the CDR3, is SQTIHQWPATLVQPVGSPLSLECTVEGTSNPNLYWYRQAAGRGLQLLFYSVGIGQISSEVPQNLSASRPQDRQFILSSKKLLLSDSGFYLCAWRPQSSYNSPLHFGNGTRLTVT.

The rearrangement links TRBV6-6 to TRBJ2-3, with a tentative D call TRBD1 (6 bases). Germline V gene lookup returns CDR1 MNHNY and CDR2 SVGAGI (reference sequence). Trimming removed 5 bases at V and 5 bases at J, with 14 bases between. The CDR3 spans 14 residues. CDR3 in DNA: TGTGCCAGCAGTGATCACCAGGGGATAGATACGCAGTATTTT. Translated, it gives CASSDHQGIDTQYF.

The chain's CDR3 is CASSEAFRDREKQYF. CDR3 coding DNA: TGTGCCAGCAGTGAAGCGTTTCGGGACAGGGAGAAGCAGTACTTC. The V and J genes are TRBV6-1 and TRBJ2-7, with TRBD1 matching over 9 bases. This CDR3 contains 15 residues. The germline CDR1 and CDR2 sequences are MNHNS and SASEGT. V gave up 0 bases and J gave up 8 bases; unmatched junction bases: 8.

Comment on this clone: The same CDR3 is also encoded by other DNA sequences in this sample. The chain combines TRBV20-1 with TRBJ2-5; no clear D gene. CDR3 size: 10 residues. Per germline, CDR1 DFQATT and CDR2 SNEGSKA (reference sequence). V shed 3 bases and J shed 3 bases, with 2 bases lying between them. CDR3 sequence: CSARKETQYF. As DNA, the CDR3 is TGCAGTGCTAGGAAAGAGACCCAGTACTTC.

This chain connects TRBV4-2 to TRBJ2-3; TRBD1 matches at 7 bases. The CDR3 contains 17 residues. V was clipped by 4 bases and J by 2 bases; unmatched bases: 12. The germline V gene encodes CDR1 LGHNA and CDR2 YNFKEQ. CDR3 loop: CASSLHQGEELTDTQYF. The CDR3 region has the DNA TGTGCCAGCAGCCTCCACCAGGGGGAAGAGCTCACAGATACGCAGTATTTT.